Listed below are T cell receptor beta chains from one sample, sequenced in a study of blood T cells in healthy people across ages. TCRdb reanalysed the 5' RACE reads using MiXCR and keeps one entry per CDR3 protein. The top ten clones hold 2% to 2.5% of a sample with roughly 2 million distinct CDR3 sequences, roughly 50% of them seen once. The sample was blood. Every receptor here comes from a woman between 40 and 55 years old in good health. Both conserved end residues are part of each CDR3. Fields, in order: D gene, V gene, J gene, clone size, CDR3 DNA, CDR3 protein. A D gene is named only where the DNA matches it firmly. Rows may omit the clone size; those that give it use once, few, many or a size class.

d_call: TRBD2
v_call: TRBV5-6
j_call: TRBJ2-3
clone_size: NA
cdr3_nt: TGTGCCAGCAGCTTGGGTCCAGCGGGGGTAGATACGCAGTATTTT
cdr3_aa: CASSLGPAGVDTQYF

d_call: NA
v_call: TRBV13
j_call: TRBJ2-7
clone_size: few
cdr3_nt: TGTGCCAGCAGCAACCGAGGGGGGGTATCCTACGAGCAGTACTTC
cdr3_aa: CASSNRGGVSYEQYF

d_call: NA
v_call: TRBV20-1
j_call: TRBJ2-7
clone_size: NA
cdr3_nt: TGCAGTGCTAGTTCAACAAAGAGACATCTCGTCGGAGCCCAGTACTTC
cdr3_aa: CSASSTKRHLVGAQYF

d_call: TRBD1
v_call: TRBV10-3
j_call: TRBJ1-2
clone_size: once
cdr3_nt: TGTGCCATCAACCTCGCAGGGGGCGAAAATGGCTACACCTTC
cdr3_aa: CAINLAGGENGYTF

d_call: NA
v_call: TRBV2
j_call: TRBJ1-2
clone_size: NA
cdr3_nt: TGTGCCAGCAGTATTCGGTCGGACAGCGGCTACACCTTC
cdr3_aa: CASSIRSDSGYTF

d_call: TRBD1
v_call: TRBV12-3/TRBV12-4
j_call: TRBJ2-1
clone_size: NA
cdr3_nt: TGTGCCAGCAGCCCAGACAGGGCAATTGAGCAGTTCTTC
cdr3_aa: CASSPDRAIEQFF

d_call: NA
v_call: TRBV28
j_call: TRBJ1-1
clone_size: NA
cdr3_nt: TGTGCCAGCACCTCAAAGGGACGGAACACTGAAGCTTTCTTT
cdr3_aa: CASTSKGRNTEAFF

d_call: NA
v_call: TRBV3-1
j_call: TRBJ2-3
clone_size: NA
cdr3_nt: TGTGCCAGCAGCCAAGACGGGCCTTGGGCAGATACGCAGTATTTT
cdr3_aa: CASSQDGPWADTQYF

d_call: NA
v_call: TRBV13
j_call: TRBJ2-6
clone_size: NA
cdr3_nt: TGTGCCAGCAGCCATGGACAGAGTGCCTCTGGGGCCAACGTCCTGACTTTC
cdr3_aa: CASSHGQSASGANVLTF

d_call: TRBD1
v_call: TRBV19
j_call: TRBJ2-6
clone_size: few
cdr3_nt: TGTGCCAGTAGCCCCAGATGGGGACAGGGGGCTTCTGGGGCCAACGTCCTGACTTTC
cdr3_aa: CASSPRWGQGASGANVLTF

d_call: TRBD1
v_call: TRBV2
j_call: TRBJ2-2
clone_size: NA
cdr3_nt: TGTGCCAGCAGTGGCCGGACAGGGTCCACCGGGGAGCTGTTTTTT
cdr3_aa: CASSGRTGSTGELFF

d_call: NA
v_call: TRBV12-3/TRBV12-4
j_call: TRBJ1-2
clone_size: NA
cdr3_nt: TGTGCCAGCAACTCCCCCCAGGAGCCTAACTATGGCTACACCTTC
cdr3_aa: CASNSPQEPNYGYTF

d_call: NA
v_call: TRBV4-3
j_call: TRBJ1-2
clone_size: NA
cdr3_nt: TGCGCCAGCAGCCAAGACGCAGGGCCCAACTATGGCTACACCTTC
cdr3_aa: CASSQDAGPNYGYTF

d_call: NA
v_call: TRBV5-1
j_call: TRBJ2-7
clone_size: NA
cdr3_nt: TGCGCCAGCAGCTTGGACGTCAGGGTCAATGAGCAGTACTTC
cdr3_aa: CASSLDVRVNEQYF

d_call: TRBD1
v_call: TRBV6-5
j_call: TRBJ1-2
clone_size: NA
cdr3_nt: TGTGCCAGCAGGCGGACAGGCGAAGGAGGCTACACCTTC
cdr3_aa: CASRRTGEGGYTF

d_call: NA
v_call: TRBV15
j_call: TRBJ2-3
clone_size: few
cdr3_nt: TGTGCCACCCTCAGACGACACACAGATACGCAGTATTTT
cdr3_aa: CATLRRHTDTQYF

d_call: NA
v_call: TRBV4-2
j_call: TRBJ2-3
clone_size: few
cdr3_nt: TGTGCCAGCAGTCCTACTAGGTCAGATACGCAGTATTTT
cdr3_aa: CASSPTRSDTQYF

d_call: NA
v_call: TRBV20-1
j_call: TRBJ1-4
clone_size: few
cdr3_nt: TGCAGTGCTAGGGGTGTCGGTGAAAAACTGTTTTTT
cdr3_aa: CSARGVGEKLFF

d_call: NA
v_call: TRBV6-2/TRBV6-3
j_call: TRBJ1-2
clone_size: few
cdr3_nt: TGTGCCAGCAGTTACTGGACAGCAAACTATGGCTACACCTTC
cdr3_aa: CASSYWTANYGYTF

d_call: NA
v_call: TRBV28
j_call: TRBJ2-7
clone_size: NA
cdr3_nt: TGTGCCAGCAGTTTATTATCGGGGGCAGCCTACGAGCAGTACTTC
cdr3_aa: CASSLLSGAAYEQYF

d_call: TRBD1
v_call: TRBV20-1
j_call: TRBJ2-5
clone_size: NA
cdr3_nt: TGCAGTGCTAGTCCCGGGACAGGGGTACGGGAGCAGTACTTC
cdr3_aa: CSASPGTGVREQYF

d_call: NA
v_call: TRBV20-1
j_call: TRBJ1-1
clone_size: NA
cdr3_nt: TGCAGTGCTGATAACCCTGAAGCTTTCTTT
cdr3_aa: CSADNPEAFF

d_call: TRBD1
v_call: TRBV11-2
j_call: TRBJ2-3
clone_size: NA
cdr3_nt: TGTGCCAGCAGCTTATGGGCAGGGGGCGCGACAGATACGCAGTATTTT
cdr3_aa: CASSLWAGGATDTQYF

d_call: TRBD2
v_call: TRBV28
j_call: TRBJ2-1
clone_size: NA
cdr3_nt: TGTGCCAGCAGTTCGTCGGGACTAGCGACCAATGAGCAGTTCTTC
cdr3_aa: CASSSSGLATNEQFF

d_call: NA
v_call: TRBV15
j_call: TRBJ1-4
clone_size: NA
cdr3_nt: TGTGCCACCAGCAGCGGGCCCTTACTAACTAATGAAAAACTGTTTTTT
cdr3_aa: CATSSGPLLTNEKLFF

d_call: NA
v_call: TRBV7-2
j_call: TRBJ1-2
clone_size: NA
cdr3_nt: TGTGCCAGCAGCCCATACCGCCCCTATGGCTACACCTTC
cdr3_aa: CASSPYRPYGYTF

d_call: NA
v_call: TRBV7-2
j_call: TRBJ1-4
clone_size: NA
cdr3_nt: TGTGCCAGCAGCTTAGCTGCAGCGGTCCCTAATGAAAAACTGTTTTTT
cdr3_aa: CASSLAAAVPNEKLFF

d_call: TRBD1
v_call: TRBV7-8
j_call: TRBJ2-5
clone_size: few
cdr3_nt: TGTGCCAGCAGCTTGGCCGAGGGGGCGACCCAGTACTTC
cdr3_aa: CASSLAEGATQYF

d_call: TRBD2
v_call: TRBV24-1
j_call: TRBJ2-1
clone_size: few
cdr3_nt: TGTGCCACCAGTGATTCCCGGAGTAGCGGGGGGAGACTGCAGTTCTTC
cdr3_aa: CATSDSRSSGGRLQFF

d_call: TRBD2
v_call: TRBV24-1
j_call: TRBJ2-1
clone_size: NA
cdr3_nt: TGTGCCACCAGTGACCTCTCGAGACTAGCGGGGGGGCCCAATGAGCAGTTCTTC
cdr3_aa: CATSDLSRLAGGPNEQFF

d_call: TRBD2
v_call: TRBV20-1
j_call: TRBJ2-5
clone_size: many
cdr3_nt: TGCAGTGCTAGAGTCCCCTCCGGGACTAAAGAGACCCAGTACTTC
cdr3_aa: CSARVPSGTKETQYF

d_call: NA
v_call: TRBV27
j_call: TRBJ2-5
clone_size: NA
cdr3_nt: TGTGCCAGCAGTGTGTTAGGGGAACAAGAGACCCAGTACTTC
cdr3_aa: CASSVLGEQETQYF

d_call: NA
v_call: TRBV13
j_call: TRBJ2-5
clone_size: few
cdr3_nt: TGTGCCAGCAGCCCCCCAGCCTCGGGGGAAGAGACCCAGTACTTC
cdr3_aa: CASSPPASGEETQYF

d_call: TRBD1
v_call: TRBV6-5
j_call: TRBJ1-6
clone_size: NA
cdr3_nt: TGTGCCAGCAGCCACAGGACAGGGTATTTAAATTCACCCCTCCACTTT
cdr3_aa: CASSHRTGYLNSPLHF

d_call: NA
v_call: TRBV6-1
j_call: TRBJ1-5
clone_size: NA
cdr3_nt: TGTGCCAGCAGTGAACAGGCTAAAAGCAATCAGCCCCAGCATTTT
cdr3_aa: CASSEQAKSNQPQHF

d_call: NA
v_call: TRBV7-2
j_call: TRBJ2-5
clone_size: many
cdr3_nt: TGTGCCAGCGGTCTTTTTTCGGAGACCCAGTACTTC
cdr3_aa: CASGLFSETQYF

d_call: NA
v_call: TRBV12-3/TRBV12-4
j_call: TRBJ1-2
clone_size: NA
cdr3_nt: TGTGCCAGCAGTGTATACATTGCTAACTATGGCTACACCTTC
cdr3_aa: CASSVYIANYGYTF

d_call: NA
v_call: TRBV10-3
j_call: TRBJ2-7
clone_size: NA
cdr3_nt: TGTGCCATCAGTGACTACAACTACGAGCAGTACTTC
cdr3_aa: CAISDYNYEQYF

d_call: TRBD2
v_call: TRBV5-1
j_call: TRBJ2-2
clone_size: NA
cdr3_nt: TGCGCCAGCAGCGTAGCGGGGGGGCACACCGGGGAGCTGTTTTTT
cdr3_aa: CASSVAGGHTGELFF

d_call: TRBD2
v_call: TRBV6-2/TRBV6-3
j_call: TRBJ2-5
clone_size: NA
cdr3_nt: TGTGCCAGCAGTTACCTCCCCTTACTAGCGGGGGAAGAGACCCAGTACTTC
cdr3_aa: CASSYLPLLAGEETQYF